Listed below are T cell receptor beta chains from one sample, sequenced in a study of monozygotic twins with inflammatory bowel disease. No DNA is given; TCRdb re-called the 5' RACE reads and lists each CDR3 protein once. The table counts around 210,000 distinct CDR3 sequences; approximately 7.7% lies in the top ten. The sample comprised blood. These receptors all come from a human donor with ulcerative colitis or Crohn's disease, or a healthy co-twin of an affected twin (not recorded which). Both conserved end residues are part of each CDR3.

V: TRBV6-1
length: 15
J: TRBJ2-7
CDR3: CASSTGTSGSYEQYF

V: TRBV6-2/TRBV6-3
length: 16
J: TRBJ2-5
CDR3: CASSYSRGLAEETQYF

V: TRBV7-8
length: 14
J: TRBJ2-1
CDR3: CASRRGGDYNEQFF

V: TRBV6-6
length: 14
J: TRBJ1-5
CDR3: CASSYGIGNQPQHF

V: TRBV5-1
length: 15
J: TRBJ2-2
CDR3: CASSSGGANTGELFF

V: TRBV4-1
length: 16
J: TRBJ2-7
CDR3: CASSQLFPTEIYEQYF

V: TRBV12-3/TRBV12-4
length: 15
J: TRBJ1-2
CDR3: CASSRTGGTNYGYTF

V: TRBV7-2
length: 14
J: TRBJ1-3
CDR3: CASSSGFSGNTIYF

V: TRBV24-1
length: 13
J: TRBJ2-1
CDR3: CATSRGTYNEQFF

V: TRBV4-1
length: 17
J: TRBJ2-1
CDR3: CASSQVNRGLGDNEQFF

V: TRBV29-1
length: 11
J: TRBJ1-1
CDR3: CTGQGATEAFF

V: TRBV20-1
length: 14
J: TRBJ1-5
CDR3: CSATTGSLNQPQHF

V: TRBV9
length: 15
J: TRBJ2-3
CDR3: CASSVNGVITDTQYF

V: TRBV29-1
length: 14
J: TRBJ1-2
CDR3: CSVEEYTGRGGYTF

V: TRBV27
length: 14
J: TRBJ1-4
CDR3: CASSSTGQGEKLFF

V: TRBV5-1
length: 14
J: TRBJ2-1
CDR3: CVSSFETGGNEQFF

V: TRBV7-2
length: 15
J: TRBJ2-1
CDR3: CASRKSVDGNNEQFF

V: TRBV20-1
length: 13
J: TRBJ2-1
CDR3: CSAIAGPYNEQFF

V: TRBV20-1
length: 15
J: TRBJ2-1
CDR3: CSARDLVSGPGEQFF

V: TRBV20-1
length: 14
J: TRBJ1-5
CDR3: CSARDPGPFGPQHF

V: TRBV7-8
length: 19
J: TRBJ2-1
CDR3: CASSVTRLAAVSSYNEQFF

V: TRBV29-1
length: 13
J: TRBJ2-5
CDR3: CSVEVEYGETQYF

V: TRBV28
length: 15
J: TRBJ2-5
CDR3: CASSLVSGIQETQYF

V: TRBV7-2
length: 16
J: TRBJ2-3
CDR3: CASTRLNTGSTDTQYF

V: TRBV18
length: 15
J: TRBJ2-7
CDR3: CASSSDSGGTREQYF